In this sample, the clone carrying this T cell receptor beta chain turned up once. Its antigen is unknown. TCRdb called clones again from the PCR reads with MiXCR. The repertoire holds 45,000 to 60,000 clones, under 20% seen once, with 2.5% to 3.5% in the top ten. The sample originates from a study of metastatic and nonmetastatic thyroid tumors. For the study at large: It was across blood and tumor or nodule tissue from malignant and benign thyroid patients that repertoires were compared.

Findings of the study overall: In both blood and tumor samples, TCR beta diversity was reported significantly higher for malignant than benign nodules.

CDR3 length equals 14 residues. In germline, CDR1 is SGDLS, CDR2 YYNGEE. Trimming took off 0 bases at V and 6 bases at J, with 13 bases between the two ends. No treatment of any kind had been given to any patient before thyroid surgery. V and J are TRBV9 and TRBJ2-7; no clear D gene. The sample taken for sequencing was blood. This receptor was obtained from a female donor with papillary thyroid cancer or a benign thyroid nodule (not recorded which). Some clones in this sample may be carry-over from other donors' samples. Here the CDR3 DNA reads TGTGCCAGCAGCGTAGTAACATATTCATGCGAGCAGTACTTC. Protein product: CASSVVTYSCEQYF.